What follows are 29 T cell receptor beta chains derived from one specimen sequenced in a study of Graves' ophthalmopathy and Graves' hyperthyroidism. RNA transcripts provided the template for amplifying TCR beta CDR3 regions. An initial RT-PCR round employing HTBI primers preceded a second-round multiplex PCR. One entry per CDR3 protein, called by TCRdb with MiXCR from the multiplex PCR reads. The data contain about 740,000 distinct CDR3 sequences, 40% of them singletons. Sequencing was carried out using peripheral blood. Receptors originate from an adult man with Graves' ophthalmopathy.

In this sample, this clonotype turned up many times. The gene calls are TRBV9 and TRBJ1-6; no clear D. Germline assignment: CDR1 SGDLS and CDR2 YYNGEE. Trimming took off 4 bases at V and 8 bases at J, with 10 bases between the two ends. The CDR3 is made up of 13 amino acids. The CDR3 region has the DNA TGTGCCAGCAGCCCACGTTACGATTCACCCCTCCACTTT. It codes for CASSPRYDSPLHF.

There are many counts of this clonotype. The chain combines TRBV25-1 with TRBJ2-2; the D is unclear. V gave up 4 bases and J gave up 5 bases, with 5 bases separating them. Germline lookup yields CDR1 MGHDK and CDR2 SYGVNS. This CDR3 comprises 12 residues. CDR3 coding DNA: TGTGCCAGCAGTGCAATTACCGGGGAGCTGTTTTTT. Its translation is CASSAITGELFF.

V usage is TRBV25-1 and J usage is TRBJ2-2; D is undetermined. The CDR3 has 12 residues. Germline CDR1 MGHDK, CDR2 SYGVNS. Deletions cut 11 bases from V and 9 bases from J, with 16 bases between. The CDR3 nucleotides are TGTGCCTGCACTGATAGTGCCCGGGAGCTGTTTTTT. It translates to CACTDSARELFF.

The table lists this clonotype with a count of one. V is TRBV9 and J is TRBJ1-3; D might be TRBD1 (5 bases). The CDR3 runs to 14 residues. The germline CDR1 and CDR2 sequences are SGDLS and YYNGEE. Trimming stripped 4 bases from V and 4 bases from J, with 12 bases between. CDR3 protein: CASSLGTEGNTIYF. The CDR3, as DNA: TGTGCCAGCAGCCTCGGGACGGAGGGAAACACCATATATTTT.

This clonotype was counted ten times or more. V and J are TRBV2 and TRBJ2-5; TRBD1 matches 9 bases. The length of the CDR3 is 14 residues. Germline-derived CDR1 and CDR2 are SNHLY and FYNNEI. After removal of 5 bases from V and 4 bases from J, the junction contained 5 bases not matched to a gene. The CDR3 reads CASSLQGALETQYF. DNA for the CDR3: TGTGCCAGCAGTCTACAGGGGGCGCTAGAGACCCAGTACTTC. The whole variable domain, remainder taken from reference TRBV2 and TRBJ2-5, is EPEVTQTPSHQVTQMGQEVILRCVPISNHLYFYWYRQILGQKVEFLVSFYNNEISEKSEIFDDQFSVERPDGSNFTLKIRSTKLEDSAMYFCASSLQGALETQYFGPGTRLLVL.

In its sample, this clonotype was seen many times. The V gene is TRBV2, the J gene TRBJ2-2; D is unclear. This CDR3 has 13 residues. Germline CDR1 and CDR2: SNHLY and FYNNEI. Trimming took off 4 bases at V and 1 base at J, with 4 bases between the two ends. CDR3 in amino acids: CASSVKNTGELFF. The CDR3 nucleotides are TGTGCCAGCAGTGTAAAGAACACCGGGGAGCTGTTTTTT.

This clonotype was counted once. The V and J genes are TRBV7-2 and TRBJ1-4, with D possibly being TRBD1 (5 bases). This CDR3 spans 16 amino acids. Trimming took off 5 bases at V and 6 bases at J, with 19 bases between the two ends. The germline V gene encodes CDR1 SGHTA and CDR2 FQGNSA. CDR3 protein: CASSPALQARDEKLFF. In nucleotides, the CDR3 is TGTGCCAGCAGCCCTGCCCTACAGGCAAGGGATGAAAAACTGTTTTTT.

J is TRBJ1-1 and V is TRBV7-9; 8 bases align to TRBD1. V was clipped by 5 bases and J by 7 bases; unmatched bases: 9. The CDR3 is 14 amino acids. In germline, CDR1 is SEHNR, CDR2 FQNEAQ (reference sequence). The CDR3 DNA reads as TGTGCCAGCAGCGACGGACAGGGTTGGAGTGAAGCTTTCTTT. It yields the protein CASSDGQGWSEAFF.

This chain links TRBV10-3 with TRBJ1-5, with TRBD1 as a possible D gene (6 bases). V was cut by 7 bases and J by 1 base, with 11 bases left in between. This CDR3 is 14 amino acids long. Germline CDR1 is ENHRY and CDR2 is SYGVKD. Here the CDR3 reads CAIKTGGSNQPQHF. The CDR3, as DNA: TGTGCCATCAAGACGGGGGGCAGCAATCAGCCCCAGCATTTT.

About this clonotype itself: Possible read error: a much larger clone is one base away. The chain recombines TRBV2 with TRBJ1-1, with a possible D match to TRBD1 (6 bases). Looked up from germline, CDR1 is SNHLY and CDR2 is FYNNEI. Trimming pared 2 bases from V and 4 bases from J, leaving 17 bases between. This CDR3 contains 16 residues. CDR3 nucleotide sequence: TGTGCCAGCAGTGAATTCGGGGGGCGTTTGAGCACTGAAGCTTTCTTT. Translation: CASSEFGGRLSTEAFF. Drawing the rest from reference TRBV2 and TRBJ1-1, the complete variable domain is EPEVTQTPSHQVTQMGQEVILRCVPISNHLYFYWYRQILGQKVEFLVSFYNNEISEKSEIFDDQFSVERPDGSNFTLKIRSTKLEDSAMYFCASSEFGGRLSTEAFFGQGTRLTVV.

This clonotype was counted at least ten times. V usage is TRBV11-2 and J usage is TRBJ1-6, with no clear D. Germline CDR1 and CDR2: SGHAT and FQNNGV. V lost 5 bases and J 9 bases, leaving 11 bases between the germline ends. This CDR3 comprises 13 residues. CDR3 sequence (DNA): TGTGCCAGCAGCATTGGCAGCCTTTCACCCCTCCACTTT. It translates to CASSIGSLSPLHF.

This clonotype was seen repeatedly, ten times or more. V gene TRBV2 combines with J gene TRBJ2-7; a weak D match, TRBD1 (7 bases). Between the trimmed V and J ends, which lost 8 bases and 2 bases, there was a span of 13 bases. CDR1 and CDR2 (germline): SNHLY, FYNNEI. The CDR3 covers 13 residues. For the CDR3, the DNA is TGTGCCAGCGGCGGGACAGTAACCTACGAGCAGTACTTC. Translated: CASGGTVTYEQYF.

The chain joins TRBV11-2 to TRBJ2-7; TRBD2 aligns across 10 bases. The length of the CDR3 is 15 residues. The germline CDR1 and CDR2 sequences are SGHAT and FQNNGV. The V segment lost 8 bases and the J segment 5 bases; nucleotides outside the gene matches: 12. This chain's CDR3 is CASGASGSSKNEQYF. The CDR3 coding sequence is TGTGCCAGCGGCGCTAGCGGGAGTTCTAAGAACGAGCAGTACTTC.

A note on this clonotype: The missing conserved phenylalanine or tryptophan at the end of this CDR3 makes a read error likely. The CDR3 region is CSVRQGPNTGELFS. The CDR3 DNA follows: TGCAGCGTCCGACAGGGCCCGAACACCGGGGAGCTGTTTTCT. The chain employs TRBV29-1 and TRBJ2-2; 7 bases match TRBD1. The CDR3 covers 14 residues. V gave up 6 bases and J gave up 0 bases; unmatched junction bases: 4. CDR1 SQVTM and CDR2 ANQGSEA come from the germline V gene.

The rearrangement links TRBV19 to TRBJ2-5; 7 bases are shared with TRBD2. There are 13 residues in the CDR3. Germline V lookup: CDR1 LNHDA, CDR2 SQIVND (reference sequence). J gave up 5 bases and V 10 bases, and 10 bases lay outside the gene matches. In DNA, the CDR3 is TGTGCCACTGCGGGAGTCGCAGCGGAGACCCAGTACTTC. Translated: CATAGVAAETQYF.

This clonotype showed up just a few times. The chain joins TRBV6-6 to TRBJ1-1, with 7 bases aligning to TRBD1. Germline loops: CDR1 MNHNY, CDR2 SVGAGI (reference sequence). V lost 6 bases, J lost 4 bases, and 8 bases stayed unmatched. The CDR3 runs to 14 residues. As DNA, the CDR3 is TGTGCCAGCAGGGAGATAAACAGGGGCACTGAAGCTTTCTTT. Encoded protein: CASREINRGTEAFF.

V is TRBV18 and J is TRBJ1-6; D is uncertain. Per germline, CDR1 KGHSH and CDR2 LQKENI. This CDR3 region has 13 residues. V gave up 6 bases and J gave up 10 bases, with 13 bases separating them. CDR3 sequence (DNA): TGTGCCAGCTCCGGGGAGCCCAAGTCACCCCTCCACTTT. It encodes CASSGEPKSPLHF.

The chain couples TRBV5-1 to TRBJ2-5; the match to TRBD1 covers 7 bases. The junction had 11 bases not matched to a gene; V was cut back by 0 bases and J by 9 bases. CDR3 length equals 15 residues. Germline CDR1 is SGHRS and CDR2 is YFSETQ. CDR3 region: CASSLGGGEGQPQYF. CDR3 sequence (DNA): TGCGCCAGCAGCTTGGGAGGGGGCGAGGGTCAGCCCCAGTACTTC.

This clonotype has only a few counts. V and J are TRBV20-1 and TRBJ2-2; D is unclear. Germline lookup yields CDR1 DFQATT and CDR2 SNEGSKA (reference sequence). V was cut by 0 bases and J by 4 bases, with 6 bases left in between. The CDR3 totals 13 residues. CDR3 protein: CSARDPGTGELFF. The CDR3 nucleotides read TGCAGTGCTAGAGATCCGGGCACCGGGGAGCTGTTTTTT.

This clonotype has more than one count but fewer than ten. The chain recombines TRBV7-9 with TRBJ2-5; D may be TRBD2 (5 bases). The germline V and J ends were trimmed by 3 bases and 5 bases, with 10 bases remaining between them. CDR1 SEHNR and CDR2 FQNEAQ come from the germline V gene (reference sequence). This CDR3 has 13 amino acids. The CDR3 region is CASSLGVPETQYF. DNA for the CDR3: TGTGCCAGCAGCTTGGGAGTGCCTGAGACCCAGTACTTC.

The rearrangement uses TRBV11-2 and TRBJ1-2; 7 nucleotides match TRBD1. With 1 base clipped from V and 13 bases from J, the junction kept 9 bases outside the gene matches. The V gene's germline CDR1 is SGHAT and CDR2 FQNNGV. CDR3 length: 13 residues. CDR3 bases: TGTGCCAGCAGCTTAGGTGGACAGGCCGTCTTCACCTTC. Protein sequence: CASSLGGQAVFTF.

This clonotype was seen a few times. Mismatch with germline at one junction end may stem from a read error. The V call is TRBV7-9, the J call TRBJ1-5, with D unclear. The CDR3 is made up of 14 amino acids. Germline lookup yields CDR1 SEHNR and CDR2 FQNEAQ (reference sequence). CDR3 nucleotides: TGCGCCAGCAGCCAAGAATGGGTCGGTCAGCCCCAGCATTTT. Translated: CASSQEWVGQPQHF.

In its sample, this clonotype was seen many times. J is TRBJ1-5 and V is TRBV29-1; D unclear. Trimming took off 4 bases at V and 7 bases at J, with 8 bases between the two ends. Germline V gives CDR1 SQVTM, CDR2 ANQGSEA. The CDR3 has 11 amino acids. In DNA form, the CDR3 reads TGCAGCGTTGGGGAGAAACAGCCCCAGCATTTT. This translates into CSVGEKQPQHF.

This clonotype has just a few counts. One end of the junction does not line up with germline, which may come from a read error. V and J are TRBV25-1 and TRBJ2-2, with 7 nucleotides matching TRBD1. Germline-derived CDR1 and CDR2 are MGHDK and SYGVNS. This CDR3 has 14 residues. The CDR3 DNA is TGTGCCAGTAGTGCCCGACAGGGAACAGGGGAGCTGTTTTTT. It translates to CASSARQGTGELFF.

There are many counts of this clonotype. Here the CDR3 DNA reads TGTGCCAGCAGTGATAGTGCCGGGACAGTGAACACTGAAGCTTTCTTT. It translates to CASSDSAGTVNTEAFF. The chain uses TRBV25-1 and TRBJ1-1; TRBD1 agrees at 7 bases. The germline CDR1 and CDR2 sequences are MGHDK and SYGVNS. Trimming at V came to 3 bases and at J to 0 bases, leaving 7 bases not matched to a gene. This CDR3 comprises 16 residues. Together with reference TRBV25-1 and TRBJ1-1, the CDR3 gives the full variable domain: EADIYQTPRYLVIGTGKKITLECSQTMGHDKMYWYQQDPGMELHLIHYSYGVNSTEKGDLSSESTVSRIRTEHFPLTLESARPSHTSQYLCASSDSAGTVNTEAFFGQGTRLTVV.

The table lists this clonotype with a count of one. A read error may explain this, as a much larger clone is one base away. CDR3 DNA sequence: TGTGCCAGCAGTGCCGGGACAGGGAGTCAGGAAAAACTGTTTTTT. Its translation is CASSAGTGSQEKLFF. The J gene is TRBJ1-4, the V gene TRBV9; 9 positions match TRBD1. V lost 5 bases, J lost 8 bases, and 10 bases stayed unmatched. The CDR3 extends over 15 amino acids. Germline-derived CDR1 and CDR2 are SGDLS and YYNGEE.

V gene TRBV29-1 combines with J gene TRBJ2-5; D may correspond to TRBD1 or TRBD2 (5 bases each). Germline loops: CDR1 SQVTM, CDR2 ANQGSEA. The CDR3 loop spans 12 amino acids. V lost 7 bases to trimming and J lost 4 bases, with 13 bases between them. Here the CDR3 DNA reads TGCAGCGGCTTAGCGAGGGGAGAGACCCAGTACTTC. Translation gives CSGLARGETQYF.

On this clonotype itself: One end of the junction is discordant with germline, which a read error may explain. V and J are TRBV6-1 and TRBJ2-5, with D possibly being TRBD1 (6 bases). The length of the CDR3 is 14 residues. Germline CDR1 and CDR2: MNHNS and SASEGT. The CDR3 DNA reads as TGTGCCAGCAATGAAGGGCAGGGGAGTCGGACCCAGTACTTC. Residues: CASNEGQGSRTQYF.

The V call is TRBV10-3, the J call TRBJ2-3; 10 positions agree with TRBD1. V gave up 4 bases and J gave up 3 bases; unmatched junction bases: 4. The CDR3 runs to 15 residues. Germline CDR1 reads ENHRY; CDR2 reads SYGVKD. CDR3 residues: CAISGRDRGTDTQYF. CDR3 nucleotides: TGTGCCATCAGTGGCCGGGACAGGGGTACAGATACGCAGTATTTT.